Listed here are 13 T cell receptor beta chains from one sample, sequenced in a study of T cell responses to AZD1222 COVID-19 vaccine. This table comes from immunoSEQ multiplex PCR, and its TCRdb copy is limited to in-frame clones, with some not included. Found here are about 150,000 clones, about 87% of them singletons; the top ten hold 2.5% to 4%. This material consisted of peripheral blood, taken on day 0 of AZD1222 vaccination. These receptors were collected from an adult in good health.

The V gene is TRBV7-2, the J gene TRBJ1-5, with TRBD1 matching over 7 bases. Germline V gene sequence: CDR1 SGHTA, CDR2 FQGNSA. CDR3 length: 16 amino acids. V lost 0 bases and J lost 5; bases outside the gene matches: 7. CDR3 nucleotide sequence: TGTGCCAGCAGCTTAGCCCCGGGGACAGTTGATCAGCCCCAGCATTTT. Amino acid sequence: CASSLAPGTVDQPQHF.

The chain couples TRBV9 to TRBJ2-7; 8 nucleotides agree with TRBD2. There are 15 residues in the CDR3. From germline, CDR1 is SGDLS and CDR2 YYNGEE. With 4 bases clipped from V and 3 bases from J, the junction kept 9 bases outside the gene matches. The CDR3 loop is CASSPGGGTLYEQYF. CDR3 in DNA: TGTGCCAGCAGCCCCGGCGGGGGGACCCTCTACGAGCAGTACTTC.

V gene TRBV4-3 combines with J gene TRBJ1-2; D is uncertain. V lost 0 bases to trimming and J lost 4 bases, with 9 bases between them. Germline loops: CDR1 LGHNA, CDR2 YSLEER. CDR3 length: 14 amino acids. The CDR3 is CASSQERVSYGYTF. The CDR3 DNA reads TGCGCCAGCAGCCAAGAGCGCGTGAGCTATGGCTACACCTTC.

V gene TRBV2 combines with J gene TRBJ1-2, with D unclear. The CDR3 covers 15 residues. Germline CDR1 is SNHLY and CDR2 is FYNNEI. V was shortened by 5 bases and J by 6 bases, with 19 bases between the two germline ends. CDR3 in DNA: TGTGCCAGCAGTTCCGGGGTCCCGGAGGGTCATGGCTACACCTTC. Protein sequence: CASSSGVPEGHGYTF.

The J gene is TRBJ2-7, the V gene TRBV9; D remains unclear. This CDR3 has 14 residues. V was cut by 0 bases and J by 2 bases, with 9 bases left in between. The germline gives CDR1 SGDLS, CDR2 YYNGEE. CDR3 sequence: CASSVGSAAYEQYF. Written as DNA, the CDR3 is TGTGCCAGCAGCGTAGGGTCGGCCGCCTACGAGCAGTACTTC.

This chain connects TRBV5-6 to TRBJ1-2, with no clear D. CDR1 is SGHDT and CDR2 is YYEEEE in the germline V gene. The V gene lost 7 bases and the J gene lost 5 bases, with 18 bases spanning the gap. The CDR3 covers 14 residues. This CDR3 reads CASARRAIDYGYTF. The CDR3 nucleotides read TGTGCCAGCGCCCGAAGGGCAATCGATTATGGCTACACCTTC.

The CDR3 region is CASSLSTGYGNEQFF. For the CDR3, the DNA is TGTGCCAGCAGCTTAAGTACAGGGTATGGTAATGAGCAGTTCTTC. The chain joins TRBV11-2 to TRBJ2-1; D is possibly TRBD1 (6 bases). The CDR3 length is 15 residues. Germline loops: CDR1 SGHAT, CDR2 FQNNGV. V dropped 2 bases and J dropped 7 bases, with 15 bases sitting between them.

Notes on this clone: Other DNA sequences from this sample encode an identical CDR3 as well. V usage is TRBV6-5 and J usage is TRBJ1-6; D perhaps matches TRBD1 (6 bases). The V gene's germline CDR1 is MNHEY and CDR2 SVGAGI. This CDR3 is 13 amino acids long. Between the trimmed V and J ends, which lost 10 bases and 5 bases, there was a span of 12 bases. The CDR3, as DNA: TGTGCCATAAAAGGGGGGCATAATTCACCCCTCCACTTT. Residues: CAIKGGHNSPLHF.

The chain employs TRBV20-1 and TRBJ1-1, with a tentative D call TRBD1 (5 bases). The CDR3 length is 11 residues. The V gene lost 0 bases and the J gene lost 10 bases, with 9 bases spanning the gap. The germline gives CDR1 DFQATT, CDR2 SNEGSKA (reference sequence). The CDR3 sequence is CSARDSGVAFF. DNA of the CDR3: TGCAGTGCTAGAGATTCGGGGGTAGCTTTCTTT.

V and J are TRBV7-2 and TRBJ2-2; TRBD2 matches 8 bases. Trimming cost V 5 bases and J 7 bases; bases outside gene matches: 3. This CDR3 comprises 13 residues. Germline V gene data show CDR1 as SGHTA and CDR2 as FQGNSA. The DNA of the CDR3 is TGTGCCAGCAGCGGGACTAGTAGCGGGGAGCTGTTTTTT. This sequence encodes CASSGTSSGELFF.

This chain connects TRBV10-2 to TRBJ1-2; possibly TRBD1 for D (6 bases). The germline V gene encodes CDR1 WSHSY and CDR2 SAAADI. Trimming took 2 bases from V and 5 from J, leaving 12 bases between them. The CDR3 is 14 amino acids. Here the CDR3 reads CASSEGARGYGYTF. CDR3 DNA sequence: TGCGCCAGCAGTGAGGGGGCAAGGGGGTATGGCTACACCTTC.

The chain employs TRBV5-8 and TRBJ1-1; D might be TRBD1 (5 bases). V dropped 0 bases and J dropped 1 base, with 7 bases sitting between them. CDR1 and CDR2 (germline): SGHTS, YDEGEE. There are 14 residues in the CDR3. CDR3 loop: CASSLGTGNTEAFF. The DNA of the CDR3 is TGTGCCAGCAGCTTGGGCACAGGGAACACTGAAGCTTTCTTT.

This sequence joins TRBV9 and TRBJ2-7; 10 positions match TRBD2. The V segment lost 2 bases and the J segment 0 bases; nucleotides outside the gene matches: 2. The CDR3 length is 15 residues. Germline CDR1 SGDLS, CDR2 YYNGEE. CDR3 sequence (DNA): TGTGCCAGCAGCGTCCTAGCGGGGGCCTCCTACGAGCAGTACTTC. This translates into CASSVLAGASYEQYF.